This TCR beta chain derives from a study of blood T cell repertoires in COVID-19. Overall study: Collection of acute and convalescent COVID-19 samples took place in the United States, Italy and Spain.

Measured with immunoSEQ multiplex PCR; TCRdb has only the in-frame clones, and not every one. The sample has more than 300,000 clones; 80% to 90% are singletons. CDR1 MGHRA and CDR2 YSYEKL come from the germline V gene. The CDR3 covers 15 residues. Between the trimmed V and J ends, which lost 0 bases and 3 bases, there was a span of 11 bases. V gene TRBV4-1 combines with J gene TRBJ1-2; possible D gene TRBD1, 6 bases. The specimen sequenced was peripheral blood. The TCR sequence derives from a woman aged 25-40 years with COVID-19, enrolled during active disease. CDR3 in DNA: TGCGCCAGCAGCCAAGAGGGGGCAGTGGACTATGGCTACACCTTC. Residues: CASSQEGAVDYGYTF.